This TCR beta chain is drawn from a study of T cells in Graves' hyperthyroidism and ophthalmopathy. In the study overall: Sampling of peripheral blood happened at initial diagnosis, prior to any treatment.

Whole-study results and caveats: Stable hyperthyroidism and ophthalmopathy were separated using 13 V-J signatures. Also found in blood were most expanded thyroid clonotypes above 0.001.

With a duration under 2 months, the hyperthyroidism was newly diagnosed in patients aged 18 to 65. Ten or more counts support this clonotype. Its target is not known. The CDR3 totals 20 residues. Trimming cost V 0 bases and J 0 bases, with 23 bases left between them. From germline, CDR1 is MNHNY and CDR2 SVGAGI (reference sequence). Amplification yielded TCR beta CDR3 regions, with RNA transcripts as the source. RT-PCR in the first round (using the HTBI primer set) targeted the TCR CDR3. Each CDR3 protein gets one entry after TCRdb re-called the multiplex PCR reads with MiXCR. The sample gives about 160,000 distinct CDR3 sequences, 9.4% of which show up once; around 21% is in the top ten.

The V call is TRBV6-6, the J call TRBJ1-1; tentatively, D is TRBD1 (6 bases). The sequence came from a woman aged 18-29 years with Graves' hyperthyroidism that later progressed to Graves' ophthalmopathy. What was sequenced was blood. Here the CDR3 reads CASSYSWWEIRGGVNTEAFF. CDR3 DNA sequence: TGTGCCAGCAGTTACTCATGGTGGGAGATCCGAGGGGGAGTGAACACTGAAGCTTTCTTT.